This TCR beta chain derives from a study of cytomegalovirus exposure and HLA in healthy donors. Study overall: Among fewer than 500 genotyped donors, around 80% fell in the Caucasian-associated ancestry cluster.

The germline V gene encodes CDR1 WNHNN and CDR2 SYGVQD (reference sequence). This CDR3 is 16 amino acids long. After removal of 5 bases from V and 0 bases from J, the junction contained 10 bases not matched to a gene. Amplification used 60 Vbeta primers and 13 Jbeta primers. Sequencing used immunoSEQ multiplex PCR; TCRdb keeps in-frame clones, though not all of them. The data hold more than 140,000 clones, with about three quarters observed a single time. The clonotype comes from a female donor in good health and CMV-seronegative. The rearrangement joins TRBV10-1 to TRBJ2-7; 7 bases are shared with TRBD2. The sample taken for sequencing was PBMCs. The CDR3 region has the DNA TGCGCCAGCAGTTTAAGGGACTACCTAATCTCCTACGAGCAGTACTTC. It codes for CASSLRDYLISYEQYF.